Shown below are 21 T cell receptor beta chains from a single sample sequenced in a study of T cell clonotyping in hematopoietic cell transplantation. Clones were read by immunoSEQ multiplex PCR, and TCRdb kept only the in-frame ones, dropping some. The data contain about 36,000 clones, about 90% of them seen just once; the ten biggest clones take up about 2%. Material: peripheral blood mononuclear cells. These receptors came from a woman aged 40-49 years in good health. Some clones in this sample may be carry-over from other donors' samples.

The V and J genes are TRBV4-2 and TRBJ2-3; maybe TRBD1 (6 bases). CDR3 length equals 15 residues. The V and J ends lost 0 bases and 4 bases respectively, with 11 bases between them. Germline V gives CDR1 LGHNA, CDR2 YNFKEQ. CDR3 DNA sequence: TGTGCCAGCAGCCAAGATGCACAGGGCCCAGATACGCAGTATTTT. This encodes CASSQDAQGPDTQYF.

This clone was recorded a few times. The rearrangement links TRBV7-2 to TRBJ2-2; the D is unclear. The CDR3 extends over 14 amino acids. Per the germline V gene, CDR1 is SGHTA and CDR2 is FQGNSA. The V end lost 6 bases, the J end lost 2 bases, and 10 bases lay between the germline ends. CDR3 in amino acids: CASRSTYNTGELFF. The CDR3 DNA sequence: TGTGCCAGCAGGTCGACCTACAACACCGGGGAGCTGTTTTTT.

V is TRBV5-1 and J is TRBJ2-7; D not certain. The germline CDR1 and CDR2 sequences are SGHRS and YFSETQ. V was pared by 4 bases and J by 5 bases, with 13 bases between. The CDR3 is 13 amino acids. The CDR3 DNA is TGCGCCAGCAGCACCGGTCCAGAGGACGAGCAGTACTTC. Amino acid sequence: CASSTGPEDEQYF.

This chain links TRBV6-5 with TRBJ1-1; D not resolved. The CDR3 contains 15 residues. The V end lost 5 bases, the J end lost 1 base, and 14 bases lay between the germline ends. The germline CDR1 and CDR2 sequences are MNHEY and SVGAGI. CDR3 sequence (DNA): TGTGCCAGCAGTCCGGTGAGAGGATGGAACACTGAAGCTTTCTTT. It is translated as CASSPVRGWNTEAFF.

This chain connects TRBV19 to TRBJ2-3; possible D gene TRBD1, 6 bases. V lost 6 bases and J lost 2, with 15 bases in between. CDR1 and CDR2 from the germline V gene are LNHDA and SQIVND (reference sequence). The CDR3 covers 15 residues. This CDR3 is CASRPHRADTDTQYF. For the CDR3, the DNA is TGTGCCAGTAGACCACACAGGGCGGACACAGATACGCAGTATTTT.

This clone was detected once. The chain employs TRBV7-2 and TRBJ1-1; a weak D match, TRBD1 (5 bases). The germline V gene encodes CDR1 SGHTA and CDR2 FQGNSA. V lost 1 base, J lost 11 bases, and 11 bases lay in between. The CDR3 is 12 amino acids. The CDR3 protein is CASSLEVGAAFF. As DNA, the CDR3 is TGTGCCAGCAGCTTAGAGGTAGGGGCGGCTTTCTTT.

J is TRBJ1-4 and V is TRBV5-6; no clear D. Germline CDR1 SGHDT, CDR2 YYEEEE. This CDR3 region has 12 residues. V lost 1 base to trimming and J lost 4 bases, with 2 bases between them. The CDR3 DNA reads TGTGCCAGCAGCTTGCTTAATGAAAAACTGTTTTTT. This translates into CASSLLNEKLFF.

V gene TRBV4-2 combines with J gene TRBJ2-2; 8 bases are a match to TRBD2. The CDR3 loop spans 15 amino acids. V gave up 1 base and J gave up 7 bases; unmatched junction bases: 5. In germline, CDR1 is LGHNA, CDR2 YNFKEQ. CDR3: CASSQGSGSGGELFF. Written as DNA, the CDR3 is TGTGCCAGCAGCCAAGGGAGCGGGAGTGGCGGGGAGCTGTTTTTT.

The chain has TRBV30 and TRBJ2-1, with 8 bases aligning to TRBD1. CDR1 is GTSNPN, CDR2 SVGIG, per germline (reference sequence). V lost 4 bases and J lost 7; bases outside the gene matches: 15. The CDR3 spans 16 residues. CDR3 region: CAWTPVTGGPRNEQFF. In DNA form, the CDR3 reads TGTGCCTGGACTCCTGTCACAGGGGGGCCTCGGAATGAGCAGTTCTTC.

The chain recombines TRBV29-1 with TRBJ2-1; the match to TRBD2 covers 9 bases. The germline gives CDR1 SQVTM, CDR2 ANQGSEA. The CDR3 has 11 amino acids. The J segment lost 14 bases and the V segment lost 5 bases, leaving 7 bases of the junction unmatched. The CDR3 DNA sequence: TGCAGCGTTTCGAGGACTAGCGCAGAGTTCTTC. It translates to CSVSRTSAEFF.

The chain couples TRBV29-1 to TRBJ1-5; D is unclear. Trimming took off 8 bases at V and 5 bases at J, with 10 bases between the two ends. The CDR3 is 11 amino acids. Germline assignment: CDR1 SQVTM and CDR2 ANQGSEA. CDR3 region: CSTSRDQPQHF. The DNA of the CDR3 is TGCAGCACTTCGAGGGATCAGCCCCAGCATTTT.

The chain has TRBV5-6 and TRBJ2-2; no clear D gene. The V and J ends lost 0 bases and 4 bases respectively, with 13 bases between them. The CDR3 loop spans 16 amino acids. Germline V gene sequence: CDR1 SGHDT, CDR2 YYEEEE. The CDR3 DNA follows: TGTGCCAGCAGCTTGGGGCTGGGTACCTCCACCGGGGAGCTGTTTTTT. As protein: CASSLGLGTSTGELFF.

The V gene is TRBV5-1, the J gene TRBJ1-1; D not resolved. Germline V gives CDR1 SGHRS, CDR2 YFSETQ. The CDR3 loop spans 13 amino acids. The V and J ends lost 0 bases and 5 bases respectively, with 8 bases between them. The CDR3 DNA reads TGCGCCAGCAGCTTGGAGGATGAGACTGAAGCTTTCTTT. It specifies CASSLEDETEAFF.

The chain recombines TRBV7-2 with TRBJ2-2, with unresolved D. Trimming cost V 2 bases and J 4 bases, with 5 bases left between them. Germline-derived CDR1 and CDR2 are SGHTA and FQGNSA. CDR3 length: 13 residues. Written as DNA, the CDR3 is TGTGCCAGCAGCTTATGGGGCACCGGGGAGCTGTTTTTT. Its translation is CASSLWGTGELFF. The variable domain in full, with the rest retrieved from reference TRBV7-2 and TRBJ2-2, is GAGVSQSPSNKVTEKGKDVELRCDPISGHTALYWYRQSLGQGLEFLIYFQGNSAPDKSGLPSDRFSAERTGGSVSTLTIQRTQQEDSAVYLCASSLWGTGELFFGEGSRLTVL.

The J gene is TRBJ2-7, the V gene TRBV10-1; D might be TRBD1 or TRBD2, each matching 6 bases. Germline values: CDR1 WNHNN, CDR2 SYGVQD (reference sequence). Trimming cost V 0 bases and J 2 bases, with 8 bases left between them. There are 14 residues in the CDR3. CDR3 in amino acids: CASSESGGPYEQYF. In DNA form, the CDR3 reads TGCGCCAGCAGTGAGTCTGGGGGGCCCTACGAGCAGTACTTC.

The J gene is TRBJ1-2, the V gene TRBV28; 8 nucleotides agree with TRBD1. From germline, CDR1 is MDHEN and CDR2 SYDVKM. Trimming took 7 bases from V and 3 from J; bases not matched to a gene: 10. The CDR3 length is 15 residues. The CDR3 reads CASKKPTGEDYGYTF. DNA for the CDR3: TGTGCCAGCAAGAAACCGACAGGGGAGGACTATGGCTACACCTTC.

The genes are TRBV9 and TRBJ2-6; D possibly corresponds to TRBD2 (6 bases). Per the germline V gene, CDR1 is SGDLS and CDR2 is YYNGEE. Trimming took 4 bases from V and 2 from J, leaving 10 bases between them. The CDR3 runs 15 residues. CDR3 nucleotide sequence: TGTGCCAGCAGCCCCCGCGGGGCTGGGGCCAACGTCCTGACTTTC. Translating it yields CASSPRGAGANVLTF.

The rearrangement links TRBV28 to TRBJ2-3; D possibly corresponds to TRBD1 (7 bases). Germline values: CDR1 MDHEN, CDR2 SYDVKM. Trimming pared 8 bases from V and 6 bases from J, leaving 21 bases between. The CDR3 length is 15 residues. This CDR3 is CASHGGGTVTDTQYF. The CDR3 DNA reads TGTGCCAGCCACGGGGGTGGGACAGTTACGGATACGCAGTATTTT.

The chain's CDR3 is CASSTPGVETQYF. Written as DNA, the CDR3 is TGTGCCAGCAGTACGCCGGGAGTAGAGACCCAGTACTTC. This chain connects TRBV25-1 to TRBJ2-5, with D possibly being TRBD2 (6 bases). Trimming pared 5 bases from V and 4 bases from J, leaving 11 bases between. The CDR3 contains 13 residues. Germline V gene sequence: CDR1 MGHDK, CDR2 SYGVNS.

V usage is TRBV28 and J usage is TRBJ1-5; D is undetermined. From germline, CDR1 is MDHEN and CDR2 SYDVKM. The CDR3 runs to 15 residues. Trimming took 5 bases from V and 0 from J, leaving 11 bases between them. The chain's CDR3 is CASSPPVSSNQPQHF. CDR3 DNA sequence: TGTGCCAGCAGTCCCCCCGTGAGTAGCAATCAGCCCCAGCATTTT.

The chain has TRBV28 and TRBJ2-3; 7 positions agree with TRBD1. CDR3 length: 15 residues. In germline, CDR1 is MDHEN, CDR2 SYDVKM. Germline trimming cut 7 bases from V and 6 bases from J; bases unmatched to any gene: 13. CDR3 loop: CASKATGVAGDTQYF. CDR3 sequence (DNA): TGTGCCAGCAAGGCCACAGGGGTCGCGGGTGATACGCAGTATTTT.